These T cell receptor beta chains were read from a single sample in a study of blood T cell repertoires in COVID-19. TCRdb's copy holds only in-frame clones and misses some; the assay was immunoSEQ multiplex PCR. The sample includes around 230,000 clones, roughly nine tenths of them seen just once. The sequenced material came from peripheral blood. These receptor sequences come from a man aged 55-75 years who had recovered from COVID-19. The CDR3 runs from the conserved cysteine through the conserved F or W. Each record gives: V gene, J gene, D gene, clone size, CDR3 protein, CDR3 DNA. The D gene is left open where the match is weak. Clone sizes are given selectively: once, few, many, or a class where the clone is expanded.

>TRBV11-2|TRBJ1-1|-|-
CASSLGGQPAFF
TGTGCCAGCAGCTTAGGGGGGCAGCCGGCTTTCTTT
>TRBV15|TRBJ1-1|TRBD1|-
CATSRGPGQGSTEAFF
TGTGCCACCAGCAGAGGGCCGGGACAGGGGAGCACTGAAGCTTTCTTT
>TRBV19|TRBJ2-3|-|-
CASRGWTSTDTQYF
TGTGCCAGTAGGGGGTGGACTAGCACAGATACGCAGTATTTT
>TRBV5-1|TRBJ1-4|-|-
CASRPTDREKLFF
TGCGCCAGCAGACCTACAGACAGGGAAAAACTGTTTTTT
>TRBV19|TRBJ1-5|TRBD1|-
CASSITMGQGNQPQHF
TGTGCCAGTAGTATTACCATGGGACAGGGCAATCAGCCCCAGCATTTT
>TRBV5-4|TRBJ1-2|TRBD1|-
CASSLTGAHGYTF
TGTGCCAGCAGCTTGACAGGGGCGCATGGCTACACCTTC
>TRBV30|TRBJ1-3|-|-
CAWSPTGSGNTIYF
TGTGCCTGGAGTCCCACAGGCTCTGGAAACACCATATATTTT
>TRBV2|TRBJ2-1|TRBD1|-
CASTRGRNEQFF
TGTGCTTCAACCAGGGGGCGGAATGAGCAGTTCTTC
>TRBV30|TRBJ2-1|-|-
CAWRGGALSNEQFF
TGTGCCTGGAGAGGAGGGGCTTTGTCCAATGAGCAGTTCTTC
>TRBV7-8|TRBJ1-2|-|-
CASSSGSANYGYTF
TGTGCCAGCAGCTCAGGGTCGGCTAACTATGGCTACACCTTC
>TRBV20-1|TRBJ2-1|TRBD2|once
CSASWRGIGNEQFF
TGCAGTGCTAGTTGGCGGGGGATTGGTAATGAGCAGTTCTTC
>TRBV10-3|TRBJ2-7|TRBD1|-
CAISDYAGGTYEQYF
TGTGCCATCAGTGACTACGCAGGGGGTACCTACGAGCAGTACTTC
>TRBV12-3/TRBV12-4|TRBJ2-7|-|few
CASSLYPYEQYF
TGTGCCAGCAGTTTATATCCCTACGAGCAGTACTTC
>TRBV7-6|TRBJ1-3|-|-
CASSRRTASGNTIYF
TGTGCCAGCAGCCGGAGGACAGCCTCTGGAAACACCATATATTTT
>TRBV5-5|TRBJ1-3|-|few
CASSQTDLPQSTIYF
TGTGCCAGCAGCCAGACAGATCTCCCTCAATCGACCATATATTTT
>TRBV4-2|TRBJ1-4|-|-
CASSHEDWSGEKLFF
TGTGCCAGCAGCCATGAGGATTGGAGTGGGGAAAAACTGTTTTTT
>TRBV7-2|TRBJ1-2|-|few
CASSLPPRQSGYTF
TGTGCCAGCAGCTTACCCCCCCGACAGTCTGGCTACACCTTC
>TRBV10-2|TRBJ1-1|-|-
CASRADRSRIEAFF
TGCGCCAGCAGAGCGGACAGAAGTCGAATTGAAGCTTTCTTT
>TRBV12-5|TRBJ1-2|TRBD1|-
CASGGRDRGGNYGYTF
TGTGCTAGTGGTGGCCGGGACAGGGGAGGTAACTATGGCTACACCTTC
>TRBV2|TRBJ1-5|-|-
CASSEGGGEGNQPQHF
TGTGCCAGCAGTGAAGGGGGGGGCGAGGGCAATCAGCCCCAGCATTTT
>TRBV5-1|TRBJ1-2|-|few
CASSRQLNYGYTF
TGCGCCAGCAGCCGACAGCTGAACTATGGCTACACCTTC
>TRBV19|TRBJ2-6|TRBD1|-
CASSIGTGNPGANVLTF
TGTGCCAGTAGTATCGGGACAGGGAACCCTGGGGCCAACGTCCTGACTTTC
>TRBV27|TRBJ1-2|TRBD1|few
CASRIGQGTGGSYTF
TGTGCCAGCAGGATAGGACAGGGGACCGGAGGAAGCTACACCTTC
>TRBV5-6|TRBJ2-7|TRBD1|-
CASSFYRGLREQYF
TGTGCCAGCAGCTTCTACAGGGGGCTCCGGGAGCAGTACTTC
>TRBV28|TRBJ2-5|TRBD1|-
CASSQTHRGNNPGTQYF
TGTGCCAGCAGTCAAACTCACAGGGGGAATAATCCAGGGACCCAGTACTTC
>TRBV6-5|TRBJ2-1|-|-
CASSRTEAGEQFF
TGTGCCAGCAGCCGAACTGAGGCTGGTGAGCAGTTCTTC
>TRBV29-1|TRBJ2-2|TRBD1|-
CSVGRGTGTAGELFF
TGCAGCGTTGGGAGGGGGACAGGAACCGCCGGGGAGCTGTTTTTT
>TRBV18|TRBJ1-5|-|once
CASSPTGLINQPQHF
TGTGCCAGCTCACCAACCGGACTGATTAATCAGCCCCAGCATTTT
>TRBV5-1|TRBJ2-5|TRBD1|-
CASSLRTGSRQETQYF
TGCGCCAGCAGCTTAAGGACAGGTTCACGGCAAGAGACCCAGTACTTC
>TRBV3-1/TRBV3-2|TRBJ2-5|TRBD2|-
CASSHHGLAAAQYF
TGTGCCAGCAGCCACCACGGACTAGCCGCGGCCCAGTACTTC
>TRBV6-2/TRBV6-3|TRBJ2-7|-|-
CASSLRYGHNYEQYF
TGTGCCAGCAGCCTACGATACGGACACAACTACGAGCAGTACTTC
>TRBV4-1|TRBJ1-1|TRBD1|-
CASSPGTGGAQTEAFF
TGCGCCAGCAGCCCTGGGACAGGGGGCGCTCAGACTGAAGCTTTCTTT
>TRBV9|TRBJ1-1|TRBD1|-
CASSVDRGTEAFF
TGTGCCAGCAGCGTAGACAGGGGCACTGAAGCTTTCTTT